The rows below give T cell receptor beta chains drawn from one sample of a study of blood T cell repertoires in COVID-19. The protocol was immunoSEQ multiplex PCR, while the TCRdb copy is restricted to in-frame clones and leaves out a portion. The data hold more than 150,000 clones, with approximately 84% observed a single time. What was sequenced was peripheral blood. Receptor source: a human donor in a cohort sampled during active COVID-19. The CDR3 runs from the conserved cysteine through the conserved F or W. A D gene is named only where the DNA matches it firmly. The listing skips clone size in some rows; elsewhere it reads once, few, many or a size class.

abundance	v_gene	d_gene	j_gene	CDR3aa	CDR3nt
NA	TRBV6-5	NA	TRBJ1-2	CARVPSTGCYGYTF	TGTGCCAGGGTCCCTTCCACAGGATGCTATGGCTACACCTTC
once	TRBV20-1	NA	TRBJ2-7	CSASARTAYYEQYF	TGCAGTGCTAGTGCCCGGACAGCCTACTACGAGCAGTACTTC
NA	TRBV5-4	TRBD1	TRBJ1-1	CASSSPGQVNTEAFF	TGTGCCAGCAGCTCACCGGGACAGGTAAACACTGAAGCTTTCTTT
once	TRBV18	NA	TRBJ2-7	CASSPGAPYEQYF	TGTGCCAGCTCACCAGGGGCCCCCTACGAGCAGTACTTC
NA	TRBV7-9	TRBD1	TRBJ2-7	CASSLVQGPGPIQYF	TGTGCCAGCAGCCTCGTACAGGGGCCTGGTCCTATTCAGTACTTC
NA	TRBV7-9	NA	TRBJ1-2	CASSPGHRMGNYGYTF	TGTGCCAGCAGCCCAGGCCACAGGATGGGTAACTATGGCTACACCTTC
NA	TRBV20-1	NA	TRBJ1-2	CSAPVTYGYTF	TGCAGTGCCCCGGTTACCTATGGCTACACCTTC
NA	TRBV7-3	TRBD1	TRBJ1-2	CASSLGQGYGYTF	TGTGCCAGCAGCTTGGGACAGGGCTATGGCTACACCTTC
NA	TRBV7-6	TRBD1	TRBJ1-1	CASSSGQGQNTEAFF	TGTGCCAGCAGCTCCGGACAGGGCCAGAACACTGAAGCTTTCTTT
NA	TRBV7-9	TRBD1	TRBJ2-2	CASRPTGGVTGELFF	TGTGCCAGCAGACCAACAGGGGGCGTCACCGGGGAGCTGTTTTTT
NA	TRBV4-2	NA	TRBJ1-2	CASSPTPSYAAANYGYTF	TGTGCCAGCAGCCCGACGCCCTCGTACGCGGCTGCTAACTATGGCTACACCTTC
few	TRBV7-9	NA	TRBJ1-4	CASSLGRTTNEKLFF	TGTGCCAGCAGCTTAGGGCGGACAACTAATGAAAAACTGTTTTTT
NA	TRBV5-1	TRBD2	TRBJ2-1	CASSLAGSSSYNEQFF	TGCGCCAGCAGTCTAGCGGGAAGTAGCTCCTACAATGAGCAGTTCTTC
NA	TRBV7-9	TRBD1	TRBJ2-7	CASSHRGRGSYEQYF	TGTGCCAGCAGCCACAGGGGGCGCGGCTCCTACGAGCAGTACTTC
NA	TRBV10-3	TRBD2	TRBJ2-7	CAISDFGLAGLEQYF	TGTGCCATCAGTGACTTCGGACTAGCGGGCTTAGAGCAGTACTTC
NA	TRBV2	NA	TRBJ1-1	CASSEALPAGRAEAFF	TGTGCCAGCAGTGAAGCGCTTCCGGCGGGAAGGGCTGAAGCTTTCTTT
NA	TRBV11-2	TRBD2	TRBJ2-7	CASSLGGGTYEQYF	TGTGCCAGCAGCCTGGGCGGGGGGACCTACGAGCAGTACTTC
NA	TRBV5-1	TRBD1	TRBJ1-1	CASRRDRRRNTEAFF	TGCGCCAGCAGACGGGACAGAAGAAGGAACACTGAAGCTTTCTTT
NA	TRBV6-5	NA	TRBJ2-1	CASSETSEEYNEQFF	TGTGCCAGCAGCGAGACTAGTGAAGAGTACAATGAGCAGTTCTTC
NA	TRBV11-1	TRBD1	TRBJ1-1	CASSPDRDKEAFF	TGTGCCAGCAGCCCAGACAGGGATAAAGAAGCTTTCTTT
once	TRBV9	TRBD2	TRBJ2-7	CASSGTSGEYEQYF	TGTGCCAGCAGCGGCACTAGCGGGGAATACGAGCAGTACTTC
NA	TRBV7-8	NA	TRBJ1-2	CASSLLQAHGYTF	TGTGCCAGCAGCTTATTGCAAGCCCATGGCTACACCTTC
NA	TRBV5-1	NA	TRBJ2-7	CASSLGQMPGGGPSEQYF	TGCGCCAGCAGCCTCGGACAGATGCCTGGCGGGGGTCCCAGCGAGCAGTACTTC
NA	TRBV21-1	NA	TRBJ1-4	CASIPTRGNEKLFF	TGTGCCAGCATCCCAACCCGGGGGAATGAAAAACTGTTTTTT
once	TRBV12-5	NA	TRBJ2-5	CASGLVPAGPEETQYF	TGTGCTAGTGGTTTGGTACCGGCGGGGCCAGAAGAGACCCAGTACTTC
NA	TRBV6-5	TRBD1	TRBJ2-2	CASRRTGGTGELFF	TGTGCCAGCAGGCGGACAGGGGGCACCGGGGAGCTGTTTTTT
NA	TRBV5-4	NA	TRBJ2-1	CASSLGQDNEQFF	TGTGCCAGCAGCTTGGGACAGGACAATGAGCAGTTCTTC
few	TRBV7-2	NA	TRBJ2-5	CASRLIRDIKQETQYF	TGTGCCAGCAGACTCATTCGGGACATAAAACAAGAGACCCAGTACTTC
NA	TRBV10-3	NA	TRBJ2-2	CAISESRNTGELFF	TGTGCCATCAGTGAGTCGCGAAACACCGGGGAGCTGTTTTTT
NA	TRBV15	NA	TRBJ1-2	CATSRVTGVGGRINYGYTF	TGTGCCACCAGCAGAGTCACGGGTGTGGGGGGAAGGATTAACTATGGCTACACCTTC
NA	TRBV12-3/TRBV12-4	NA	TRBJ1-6	CASKDITNSPLHF	TGTGCCAGCAAAGACATCACGAATTCACCCCTCCACTTT
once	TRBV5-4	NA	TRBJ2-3	CASSLQTSFTDTQYF	TGTGCCAGCAGCTTACAAACGTCCTTTACAGATACGCAGTATTTT
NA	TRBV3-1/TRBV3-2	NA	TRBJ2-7	CASSQDAVSDEQYF	TGTGCCAGCAGCCAAGATGCCGTCTCAGACGAGCAGTACTTC
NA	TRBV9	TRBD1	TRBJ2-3	CASSDRDRGLADTQYF	TGTGCCAGCAGCGACCGGGACAGGGGGCTTGCAGATACGCAGTATTTT
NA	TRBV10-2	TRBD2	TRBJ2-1	CASSVRTGGGHNEQFF	TGCGCCAGCAGTGTGAGGACTGGCGGGGGGCACAATGAGCAGTTCTTC
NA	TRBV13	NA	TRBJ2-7	CASSLGVSYEQYF	TGTGCCAGCAGCTTAGGGGTGAGCTACGAGCAGTACTTC
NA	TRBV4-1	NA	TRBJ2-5	CASSLRDSLRETQYF	TGCGCCAGCAGCCTCCGGGACTCTCTGAGGGAGACCCAGTACTTC